In this sample, the clone carrying this T cell receptor beta chain is medium-sized (0.01 to 0.1%). Antigen unknown. Reverse transcription used around 500 ng RNA and constant-region primers for alpha and beta. Alpha and beta chain libraries were made separately by chain-specific third strand synthesis with multiplexing indices. A single primer pair per chain amplified all rearrangements, with per-molecule barcodes. In TCRdb, the 5' RACE reads were re-called with MiXCR into one record per CDR3 protein. This table holds over 10,000 distinct CDR3 sequences, 5.1% found once. No cell fractionation was done, so the repertoire covers all unsorted peripheral blood T cells. CDR1 and CDR2 from the germline V gene are MNHEY and SVGAGI. The CDR3 is made up of 14 amino acids. J lost 6 bases, V lost 6 bases, and 11 bases had no gene match. This record belongs to a study of HIV-infected patients and healthy controls. Study-wide results and caveats: HIV+ repertoires were severely depleted of MAIT alpha-chain CDR3s, unlike healthy controls.

The gene calls are TRBV6-5 and TRBJ2-7, with TRBD1 identical over 7 bases. Sample: blood. The TCR originated in an adult in good health. The CDR3 DNA reads TGTGCCAGCAGATACCGGGACAGTATCATCGAGCAGTACTTC. This gives the protein CASRYRDSIIEQYF.